The text below deals with one TCR beta chain. Its specific antigen is unknown. Per-nucleotide qualities are absent, and no much larger clonotype sits a single base away. Ophthalmopathy patients had moderately to severely active disease, with a Clinical Activity Score of 3 or more, a NOSPECS grade of 4 or more, and a disease duration of less than 3 months. Any patient with an uncontrolled infection, another autoimmune disease, pregnancy or lactation was excluded. Clinical symptoms, serum thyroxine and TRAb, thyroid ultrasound, and orbital computed tomography formed the basis for the diagnoses. PBMCs were separated from 10 ml of fresh peripheral blood using Ficoll-Paque density gradient centrifugation. Trizol reagent was used to extract total RNA, and RNA quality was then checked on an Agilent 2100 Bioanalyzer. The source of the sample is a study of T cells in Graves' hyperthyroidism and ophthalmopathy (dated by TCRdb to about 2019). The study in broad terms: Peripheral blood samples were taken at the time of initial diagnosis, prior to any treatment. Prospective prediction of ophthalmopathy was tested in an independent validation cohort consisting of about 20 hyperthyroidism patients and 17 patients who later progressed to ophthalmopathy. Following sampling, methimazole starting at 30 mg daily was given to hyperthyroidism patients, and high-dose intravenous methylprednisolone was given to ophthalmopathy patients. To identify TCR V-J signatures that set the groups apart, the researchers used a discovery cohort of 100 patients, made up of 40 to 45 with Graves' ophthalmopathy and some 58 with stable Graves' hyperthyroidism. The 75 to 100 discovery patients were randomly split 7:3 into training and test sets. In over five Graves' hyperthyroidism patients, the study also compared T-cell repertoires from thyroid tissue with T-cell repertoires from blood. TCR Vbeta CDR3 sequencing of roughly 140 peripheral blood samples (over 40 ophthalmopathy, 70 to 85 hyperthyroidism and some 17 progressor patients) is reported in the paper.

The TCR beta CDR3 regions were amplified from the RNA transcripts. The first round of RT-PCR for the TCR CDR3 was performed with the HTBI primer set and the Qiagen OneStep RT-PCR kit. Libraries were constructed in a second round of multiplex PCR, after which size selection and purification were carried out. The libraries were sequenced on an Illumina HiSeq2000 using paired-end 100 bp reads. The paper's processing steps were these. SOAPnuke was used to process the raw data, removing reads that contained adapters or uncalled bases, had a mean Phred below 15, or lacked an exact match to the constant primer or identifier. COPE v1.2.5 was used to merge high-quality paired reads, and clonotypes were defined as unique nucleotide sequences. MiTCR v1.1 was used to align the clonotypes against IMGT TRBV, TRBD and TRBJ reference segments. Analysis was restricted to V-J combinations with a frequency above 0.0001, which covered 99% to 99.2% of repertoires. The TCS score was defined as F50 (clonal expansion) divided by E x V (chaos), with BLOSUM62-based TCRdist calculated between CDR3 peptides within each V-J. Welch's t-statistics and random forest reduced 450 to 600 V-J features to some 14, which were used in a naive Bayes classifier (R e1071). TCRdb itself trimmed the public reads at Q25 with fastp, ran MiXCR and retained productive beta chains. Records with the same CDR3 protein are collapsed into one entry carrying the most frequent genes and DNA. TCRdb's processing, not the authors', yielded these V and J calls. The sample has more than 500,000 distinct CDR3 sequences on record, 15% to 20% of them singletons. The ten largest clonotypes hold about 29% of the sample.

From the germline V gene, CDR1 is LGHNA and CDR2 is YNFKEQ. Its CDR3 holds 15 amino acids, cysteine through phenylalanine. Only the CDR3 DNA stays, 45 bases, in frame from base 1. The junction shows trimming of 6 bases on V and 6 bases on J, plus 15 bases between the germline ends. What the work shows at the level of the full study, not this receptor alone: In validation, the model predicted progression to ophthalmopathy with approximately 71% sensitivity and approximately 78% specificity, a median of 6.5 months before onset. Ophthalmopathy was separated from stable hyperthyroidism by a 13 V-J signature model, with around 90% sensitivity and just over 81% specificity obtained in cross-validation and 80%/75% obtained in testing. Most expanded thyroid clonotypes (frequency above 0.001) were also detected in blood, suggesting blood repertoires may reflect thyroid immune responses. Sample size was not statistically predetermined, and blinding of investigators to group allocation was not performed.

Sample: blood. This receptor was taken from a woman under 40 with Graves' ophthalmopathy. The sequence links TRBV4-2 to TRBJ1-6; the best D guess is TRBD1, with 6 bases matching. The CDR3 sequence is CASRDSEFSNSPLHF. The DNA reads TGTGCCAGCAGGGACAGTGAATTTTCTAATTCACCCCTCCACTTT.